This is a list of T cell receptor beta chains from one sample in a study of early T cells in non-severe SARS-CoV-2 infection. Using its own MiXCR run on the 5' RACE reads, TCRdb lists one record per CDR3 protein. The table records about 56,000 distinct CDR3 sequences, roughly a tenth of them present only once. The specimen sequenced was whole blood. These receptors came from an adult who was a healthcare worker with PCR-confirmed SARS-CoV-2 infection or an uninfected control (not recorded which). CDR3s include the opening cysteine and the closing phenylalanine or tryptophan. The D gene is left open where the match is weak. Where a row states a size, it is once, few, many or the class of an expanded clone; other rows omit it.

J: TRBJ2-3; size: many; V: TRBV2; D: TRBD1; length: 15; DNA: TGTGCCAGCAGCGCGGGACAGGGGATCGCAGATACGCAGTATTTT; CDR3: CASSAGQGIADTQYF
J: TRBJ2-2; size: many; V: TRBV7-3; D: -; length: 14; DNA: TGTGCCAGCAGCTCCTACCGCGGGACCGGGGAGCTGTTTTTT; CDR3: CASSSYRGTGELFF
J: TRBJ2-1; size: many; V: TRBV7-2; D: -; length: 14; DNA: TGTGCCAGCACCCTTATAACATCCTACAATGAGCAGTTCTTC; CDR3: CASTLITSYNEQFF
J: TRBJ2-1; size: many; V: TRBV24-1; D: -; length: 14; DNA: TGTGCCACCAGTGATTTGCGTTTTCCTGCTGAGCAGTTCTTC; CDR3: CATSDLRFPAEQFF
J: TRBJ2-1; size: few; V: TRBV7-9; D: TRBD2; length: 17; DNA: TGTGCCAGCAGCGAGCGTCCTAGCGGGCCCTCCTACAATGAGCAGTTCTTC; CDR3: CASSERPSGPSYNEQFF
J: TRBJ1-1; size: -; V: TRBV5-6; D: -; length: 18; DNA: TGTGCCAGCAGCCCCCCTACATCAGGTGGAGGAGTGAACACTGAAGCTTTCTTT; CDR3: CASSPPTSGGGVNTEAFF
J: TRBJ1-1; size: few; V: TRBV6-2/TRBV6-3; D: TRBD1; length: 15; DNA: TGTGCCAGCAGTTACATGCGGACAGGTAACACTGAAGCTTTCTTT; CDR3: CASSYMRTGNTEAFF
J: TRBJ2-5; size: many; V: TRBV3-1; D: -; length: 16; DNA: TGTGCCAGCAGCCAAGGGGGTTCGCCTCCCCGAGAGACCCAGTACTTC; CDR3: CASSQGGSPPRETQYF
J: TRBJ2-2; size: -; V: TRBV12-3/TRBV12-4; D: -; length: 13; DNA: TGTGCCAGCAGTGCCGTCGGGGCCGGGGAGCTGTTTTTT; CDR3: CASSAVGAGELFF
J: TRBJ2-2; size: once; V: TRBV6-5; D: TRBD1; length: 17; DNA: TGTGCCAGCAGTACACAGGGACAGGGGGCGTACACCGGGGAGCTGTTTTTT; CDR3: CASSTQGQGAYTGELFF
J: TRBJ2-1; size: many; V: TRBV2; D: TRBD2; length: 15; DNA: TGTGCCAGCAGTTCCACTAGCGGGAGCTACAATGAGCAGTTCTTC; CDR3: CASSSTSGSYNEQFF
J: TRBJ1-5; size: -; V: TRBV7-9; D: TRBD1; length: 15; DNA: TGTGCCAGCAGCCGGGACAGCGTGAGCAATCAGCCCCAGCATTTT; CDR3: CASSRDSVSNQPQHF
J: TRBJ2-1; size: few; V: TRBV10-1; D: TRBD2; length: 15; DNA: TGCGCCAGCAGTGAGTCGGGGGGGAGGGGCAATGAGCAGTTCTTC; CDR3: CASSESGGRGNEQFF
J: TRBJ2-6; size: many; V: TRBV19; D: -; length: 15; DNA: TGTGCCAGTAGTCTCGACAGCTCTGGGGCCAACGTCCTGACTTTC; CDR3: CASSLDSSGANVLTF
J: TRBJ2-1; size: few; V: TRBV29-1; D: -; length: 15; DNA: TGCAGCGTTGTGGGGACGGACAGCTCCTACAATGAGCAGTTCTTC; CDR3: CSVVGTDSSYNEQFF
J: TRBJ1-2; size: many; V: TRBV29-1; D: TRBD1; length: 13; DNA: TGCAGCGGGGCTCGACAGGGGGCCTATGGCTACACCTTC; CDR3: CSGARQGAYGYTF
J: TRBJ2-2; size: -; V: TRBV2; D: -; length: 14; DNA: TGTGCCAGCAGTTTACAGGGGGGGACCGGGGAGCTGTTTTTT; CDR3: CASSLQGGTGELFF
J: TRBJ2-3; size: many; V: TRBV6-5; D: TRBD1; length: 14; DNA: TGTGCCAGCAGAACGACAGGGGACGGCGATACGCAGTATTTT; CDR3: CASRTTGDGDTQYF
J: TRBJ1-1; size: many; V: TRBV27; D: -; length: 14; DNA: TGTGCCAGCAGGAGGGAAGGTGGTATCACTGAAGCTTTCTTT; CDR3: CASRREGGITEAFF
J: TRBJ2-1; size: -; V: TRBV25-1; D: -; length: 19; DNA: TGTGCCAGCAGTGAATATTTCGCGGGTTTCGGAAGATCCTACAATGAGCAGTTCTTC; CDR3: CASSEYFAGFGRSYNEQFF
J: TRBJ2-1; size: -; V: TRBV9; D: -; length: 14; DNA: TGTGCCAGCAGCCCTGGGGACGCACTTAATGAGCAGTTCTTC; CDR3: CASSPGDALNEQFF
J: TRBJ2-7; size: many; V: TRBV3-1; D: TRBD1; length: 15; DNA: TGTGCCAGCAGCCCTGGGCAGGGGGCTATTTACGAGCAGTACTTC; CDR3: CASSPGQGAIYEQYF
J: TRBJ2-3; size: -; V: TRBV5-1; D: -; length: 15; DNA: TGCGCCAGCAGCCCACTCCCGGAAGTGACAGATACGCAGTATTTT; CDR3: CASSPLPEVTDTQYF
J: TRBJ1-1; size: many; V: TRBV2; D: -; length: 12; DNA: TGTGCCAGCAGTGCTGATGAGGCTGAAGCTTTCTTT; CDR3: CASSADEAEAFF
J: TRBJ2-1; size: many; V: TRBV18; D: TRBD1; length: 19; DNA: TGTGCCAGCTCACCAAGTGAGGGACAGGGGAATGTCTACGTCAATGAGCAGTTCTTC; CDR3: CASSPSEGQGNVYVNEQFF
J: TRBJ2-3; size: many; V: TRBV24-1; D: -; length: 15; DNA: TGTGCCACCAGTGATCCGGGGCTAGTTGGAGATACGCAGTATTTT; CDR3: CATSDPGLVGDTQYF
J: TRBJ1-5; size: few; V: TRBV4-1; D: -; length: 13; DNA: TGCGCCAGCAGCCGAATTCCCTTTCAGCCCCAGCATTTT; CDR3: CASSRIPFQPQHF
J: TRBJ2-2; size: many; V: TRBV18; D: -; length: 15; DNA: TGTGCCAGCTCACCTCTGGGGGCCCACACCGGGGAGCTGTTTTTT; CDR3: CASSPLGAHTGELFF
J: TRBJ2-7; size: -; V: TRBV21-1; D: -; length: 17; DNA: TGTGCCAGCAGCAAAGCGCTTAACTGCAGGGGCGAATACGAGCAGTACTTC; CDR3: CASSKALNCRGEYEQYF
J: TRBJ2-7; size: many; V: TRBV5-6; D: -; length: 14; DNA: TGTGCCAGCAGCAGCTCGGACGGGGGCTACGAGCAGTACTTC; CDR3: CASSSSDGGYEQYF
J: TRBJ2-3; size: -; V: TRBV9; D: -; length: 17; DNA: TGTGCCAGCAGCCCAACCCAGACTAGTATGGGAACAGATACGCAGTATTTT; CDR3: CASSPTQTSMGTDTQYF
J: TRBJ2-7; size: many; V: TRBV11-2; D: -; length: 13; DNA: TGTGCCAGCAGCCACCGGGACGAGGGCGAGCAGTACTTC; CDR3: CASSHRDEGEQYF
J: TRBJ2-7; size: -; V: TRBV6-2/TRBV6-3; D: -; length: 13; DNA: TGTGCCAGCAGCCCTCTTCCCTCCTACGAGCAGTACTTC; CDR3: CASSPLPSYEQYF
J: TRBJ1-6; size: -; V: TRBV14; D: -; length: 15; DNA: TGTGCCAGCAGCCATGGGGGCGCCGGAAATTCACCCCTCCACTTT; CDR3: CASSHGGAGNSPLHF
J: TRBJ2-3; size: -; V: TRBV29-1; D: TRBD1; length: 14; DNA: TGCAGCGCAGGGACAGGGGGCTTGACAGATACGCAGTATTTT; CDR3: CSAGTGGLTDTQYF
J: TRBJ1-6; size: -; V: TRBV25-1; D: -; length: 12; DNA: TGTGCCAGCAGCGTGGTAGATTCACCCCTCCACTTT; CDR3: CASSVVDSPLHF
J: TRBJ2-7; size: many; V: TRBV14; D: -; length: 12; DNA: TGTGCCAGCAGCCAAGGGAAGTACGAGCAGTACTTC; CDR3: CASSQGKYEQYF
J: TRBJ1-1; size: many; V: TRBV5-1; D: -; length: 14; DNA: TGCGCCAGCAATCAGCTCTCGGGGAACACTGAAGCTTTCTTT; CDR3: CASNQLSGNTEAFF
J: TRBJ2-7; size: -; V: TRBV5-1; D: -; length: 14; DNA: TGCGCCAGCAGCTTGTCACGGGGTCCCTACGAGCAGTACTTC; CDR3: CASSLSRGPYEQYF
J: TRBJ1-3; size: few; V: TRBV7-2; D: -; length: 13; DNA: TGTGCCAGCACAGTTAGCTCTGGAAACACCATATATTTT; CDR3: CASTVSSGNTIYF
J: TRBJ2-3; size: many; V: TRBV18; D: TRBD2; length: 15; DNA: TGTGCCAGCTCACAGGGACTAGCGATTAGAGATACGCAGTATTTT; CDR3: CASSQGLAIRDTQYF
J: TRBJ2-3; size: many; V: TRBV4-2; D: -; length: 15; DNA: TGTGCCAGCAGCCCCTGGGCCGGGGAGTCAGATACGCAGTATTTT; CDR3: CASSPWAGESDTQYF
J: TRBJ2-6; size: many; V: TRBV30; D: TRBD1; length: 15; DNA: TGTGCCTGGAGGGTCCCAGGGGGTTGGGCCAACGTCCTGACTTTC; CDR3: CAWRVPGGWANVLTF